The 27 T cell receptor beta chains given below trace back to one sample, sequenced in a study of T cell responses to AZD1222 COVID-19 vaccine. This table comes from immunoSEQ multiplex PCR, and its TCRdb copy is limited to in-frame clones, with some not included. The sample includes 93,000 or so clones, 75% to 90% of them seen just once. The sample was peripheral blood, taken on day 0 of AZD1222 vaccination. These receptors came from an adult in good health.

The chain has TRBV10-1 and TRBJ2-1; 7 bases are shared with TRBD2. The CDR3 consists of 15 residues. From germline, CDR1 is WNHNN and CDR2 SYGVQD (reference sequence). Germline trimming cut 0 bases from V and 7 bases from J; bases unmatched to any gene: 6. The CDR3 sequence: CASSESGEGVNEQFF. The CDR3 region has the DNA TGCGCCAGCAGTGAGTCAGGGGAGGGCGTGAATGAGCAGTTCTTC.

The genes are TRBV13 and TRBJ2-2; 7 bases match TRBD2. CDR3 length: 13 amino acids. The V gene end was trimmed by 5 bases and the J gene end by 6 bases; junction bases not matched to a gene: 3. Germline values: CDR1 PRHDT, CDR2 FYEKMQ (reference sequence). CDR3 sequence: CASSRGRAGELFF. The CDR3 DNA reads as TGTGCCAGCAGCCGGGGGAGGGCCGGGGAGCTGTTTTTT.

This clone was seen a handful of times. The genes are TRBV27 and TRBJ1-4; 8 bases fit TRBD1. Germline V gives CDR1 MNHEY, CDR2 SMNVEV (reference sequence). The junction had 4 bases not matched to a gene; V was cut back by 8 bases and J by 5 bases. This CDR3 comprises 13 residues. The CDR3 sequence: CASRDRLNEKLFF. CDR3 nucleotide sequence: TGTGCCAGCCGGGACAGGCTGAATGAAAAACTGTTTTTT.

This clone was counted between two and nine times. The rearrangement links TRBV14 to TRBJ2-2, with D perhaps TRBD1 (6 bases). This CDR3 has 15 residues. V lost 1 base, J lost 4 bases, and 10 bases lay in between. From germline, CDR1 is SGHDN and CDR2 FVKESK. CDR3 amino acids: CASSQVGAPTGELFF. CDR3 in DNA: TGTGCCAGCAGCCAAGTGGGGGCCCCCACCGGGGAGCTGTTTTTT.

The V call is TRBV28, the J call TRBJ2-1; D is possibly TRBD2 (6 bases). V was cut by 4 bases and J by 4 bases, with 17 bases left in between. The CDR3 runs 16 residues. Germline V gives CDR1 MDHEN, CDR2 SYDVKM. The CDR3 is CASSSPPGSGYNEQFF. In DNA, the CDR3 is TGTGCCAGCAGTTCCCCCCCCGGGAGCGGGTACAATGAGCAGTTCTTC. Full variable domain (missing parts from reference TRBV28 and TRBJ2-1): DVKVTQSSRYLVKRTGEKVFLECVQDMDHENMFWYRQDPGLGLRLIYFSYDVKMKEKGDIPEGYSVSREKKERFSLILESASTNQTSMYLCASSSPPGSGYNEQFFGPGTRLTVL.

DNA of the CDR3: TGTGCCAGCAGTTATAGCGCGGGGGCCCAGCATTTT. It is translated as CASSYSAGAQHF. The rearrangement links TRBV6-1 to TRBJ1-5, with D perhaps matching TRBD1 (5 bases). The ends were cut back, 5 bases at V and 11 bases at J, with 13 bases in the middle. The CDR3 length is 12 residues. Germline loops: CDR1 MNHNS, CDR2 SASEGT.

The V call is TRBV2, the J call TRBJ1-5, with a tentative D call TRBD1 (6 bases). The germline V gene has CDR1 SNHLY and CDR2 FYNNEI. The CDR3 runs to 11 residues. Trimming left V 6 bases short and J 7 bases short, with 7 bases between. The chain's CDR3 is CASRDSQPQHF. The CDR3 bases are TGTGCCAGCAGGGACAGCCAGCCCCAGCATTTT.

In DNA, the CDR3 is TGTGCCAGCAGCTTAGAGACAGGGAGACAAGAGACCCAGTACTTC. Protein sequence: CASSLETGRQETQYF. The chain carries TRBV7-8 and TRBJ2-5; 7 nucleotides line up with TRBD1. This CDR3 region has 15 residues. V dropped 1 base and J dropped 2; count of bases not matched to a gene: 4. Germline CDR1 SGHVS, CDR2 FQNEAQ.

The rearrangement links TRBV19 to TRBJ2-3; no firm D call. There are 11 residues in the CDR3. Germline CDR1 LNHDA, CDR2 SQIVND (reference sequence). Trimming removed 5 bases from V and 6 bases from J, with 6 bases in between. CDR3 region: CASSEGDTQYF. For the CDR3, the DNA is TGTGCCAGTAGTGAAGGGGATACGCAGTATTTT.

J is TRBJ1-1 and V is TRBV2, with D possibly being TRBD1 (6 bases). Trimming shortened V by 10 bases and J by 1 base, and 19 bases separated the two germline ends. The CDR3 covers 15 residues. The germline V gene encodes CDR1 SNHLY and CDR2 FYNNEI. CDR3 sequence reads: CANTRFQGTNTEAFF. The CDR3 bases are TGTGCCAACACCAGATTCCAGGGGACGAACACTGAAGCTTTCTTT.

This chain uses TRBV30 with TRBJ1-6; no firm D call. Germline V CDR1 and CDR2: GTSNPN, SVGIG (reference sequence). Trimming removed 0 bases from V and 12 bases from J, with 6 bases in between. There are 11 residues in the CDR3. Here the CDR3 DNA reads TGTGCCTGGAGTGTCGAGAAACCCCTCCACTTT. Translated, it gives CAWSVEKPLHF. Full variable domain (rest looked up from reference TRBV30 and TRBJ1-6): SQTIHQWPATLVQPVGSPLSLECTVEGTSNPNLYWYRQAAGRGLQLLFYSVGIGQISSEVPQNLSASRPQDRQFILSSKKLLLSDSGFYLCAWSVEKPLHFGNGTRLTVT.

V gene TRBV14 combines with J gene TRBJ2-7; weak D call: TRBD2 (5 bases). CDR1 and CDR2 from the germline V gene are SGHDN and FVKESK. The ends were cut back, 4 bases at V and 6 bases at J, with 22 bases in the middle. The CDR3 has 16 residues. The CDR3 reads CASSPMGSGLIGEQYF. In nucleotides, the CDR3 is TGTGCCAGCAGCCCCATGGGGAGTGGCTTGATCGGCGAGCAGTACTTC.

This clone was recorded only once. V and J are TRBV10-2 and TRBJ2-1, with 9 positions matching TRBD2. Germline V gene lookup returns CDR1 WSHSY and CDR2 SAAADI. V was clipped by 0 bases and J by 2 bases; unmatched bases: 2. The CDR3 is made up of 16 amino acids. CDR3 nucleotide sequence: TGCGCCAGCAGTGAGTCGGGCGGGAGGGCCTACAATGAGCAGTTCTTC. Encoded protein: CASSESGGRAYNEQFF.

J is TRBJ1-1 and V is TRBV28; D possibly corresponds to TRBD1 (5 bases). The CDR3 is 15 amino acids. Trimming took off 1 base at V and 6 bases at J, with 15 bases between the two ends. Germline CDR1 is MDHEN and CDR2 is SYDVKM. The CDR3 DNA reads TGTGCCAGCAGTTTATACGGAGGGGATCGGGCTGAAGCTTTCTTT. Residues: CASSLYGGDRAEAFF.

This chain joins TRBV7-6 and TRBJ2-1; 9 bases map to TRBD2. Germline V gene lookup returns CDR1 SGHVS and CDR2 FNYEAQ. This CDR3 comprises 15 residues. V shed 5 bases and J 0 bases; nucleotides not matched to a gene: 2. This chain's CDR3 is CASSGSGSSYNEQFF. CDR3 coding DNA: TGTGCCAGCAGCGGTAGCGGGAGCTCCTACAATGAGCAGTTCTTC.

V is TRBV6-5 and J is TRBJ2-3, with 7 bases matching TRBD2. Germline V CDR1 and CDR2: MNHEY, SVGAGI. The CDR3 has 15 residues. Trimming at V came to 6 bases and at J to 2 bases, leaving 8 bases not matched to a gene. CDR3 amino acids: CASRKRGRDTDTQYF. DNA of the CDR3: TGTGCCAGCAGGAAACGCGGGAGAGACACAGATACGCAGTATTTT.

J is TRBJ2-5 and V is TRBV19, with a tentative D call TRBD2 (6 bases). Germline V CDR1 and CDR2: LNHDA, SQIVND (reference sequence). CDR3 size: 15 residues. The V end was cut by 5 bases, the J end by 2 bases, with 15 bases between. The CDR3 sequence: CASSARDSYQETQYF. The CDR3 DNA sequence: TGTGCCAGTAGTGCCCGGGACTCATATCAAGAGACCCAGTACTTC.

This rearrangement joins TRBV11-1 to TRBJ2-1; TRBD2 is a possible D gene (6 bases). CDR1 is SGHAT and CDR2 is FQDESV in the germline V gene (reference sequence). V lost 1 base, J lost 4 bases, and 11 bases lay in between. The CDR3 runs 15 residues. The CDR3 loop reads CASSLGSSVYNEQFF. CDR3 in DNA: TGTGCCAGCAGCTTAGGCTCTAGCGTTTACAATGAGCAGTTCTTC. The complete variable domain, with remaining parts taken from reference TRBV11-1 and TRBJ2-1, reads EAEVAQSPRYKITEKSQAVAFWCDPISGHATLYWYRQILGQGPELLVQFQDESVVDDSQLPKDRFSAERLKGVDSTLKIQPAELGDSAMYLCASSLGSSVYNEQFFGPGTRLTVL.

The rearrangement uses TRBV12-3 or TRBV12-4 and TRBJ2-1; D gene unclear. CDR3 length: 12 amino acids. With 1 base removed from V and 8 bases from J, the gap between germline ends came to 6 bases. CDR3 in DNA: TGTGCCAGCAGTTTAGTCGGCCATGAGCAGTTCTTC. Protein: CASSLVGHEQFF.

As for this clone: Other DNA sequences in the sample encode the same CDR3. This rearrangement joins TRBV3-1 (or the pseudogene TRBV3-2) to TRBJ2-3; D is ambiguous. This CDR3 has 13 residues. V was shortened by 4 bases and J by 3 bases, with 8 bases between the two germline ends. Germline CDR1 LGHDT, CDR2 YNNKEL (reference sequence). The CDR3 reads CASSPPGTDTQYF. The CDR3 nucleotides read TGTGCCAGCAGCCCCCCTGGGACAGATACGCAGTATTTT.

CDR3 region: CASSTPGRGQSETQYF. CDR3 nucleotide sequence: TGTGCCAGCAGTACGCCGGGGAGGGGGCAGAGTGAGACCCAGTACTTC. This sequence joins TRBV28 and TRBJ2-5, with D perhaps assigned TRBD1 or TRBD2 (7 bases each). CDR1 is MDHEN and CDR2 is SYDVKM in the germline V gene. V gave up 5 bases and J gave up 5 bases, with 21 bases separating them. CDR3 length: 16 amino acids.

The J gene is TRBJ2-4, the V gene TRBV5-4; D possibly uses TRBD1 or TRBD2 (6 bases each). V lost 4 bases and J 1 base, leaving 18 bases between the germline ends. This CDR3 comprises 17 residues. CDR1 SGHNT and CDR2 YYREEE come from the germline V gene (reference sequence). The CDR3 protein is CASSPDGGLTAKNIQYF. The DNA for the CDR3 is TGTGCCAGCAGCCCGGACGGGGGCTTGACGGCCAAAAACATTCAGTACTTC.

This chain links TRBV3-1 (or the pseudogene TRBV3-2) with TRBJ1-2; 7 bases are a match to TRBD1. This CDR3 contains 12 residues. The germline CDR1 and CDR2 sequences are LGHDT and YNNKEL (reference sequence). The V segment lost 4 bases and the J segment 8 bases; nucleotides outside the gene matches: 4. CDR3 in amino acids: CASSPTGSGYTF. The CDR3, as DNA: TGTGCCAGCAGCCCGACAGGGAGCGGCTACACCTTC.

The chain links TRBV7-8 to TRBJ1-1; TRBD1 might be the D (6 bases). V lost 3 bases, J lost 4 bases, and 15 bases lay in between. The CDR3 sequence is 15 residues long. Germline-derived CDR1 and CDR2 are SGHVS and FQNEAQ. The CDR3 here is CASSLAGARATEAFF. The DNA for the CDR3 is TGTGCCAGCAGCTTGGCGGGGGCGCGGGCCACTGAAGCTTTCTTT. The full variable domain, its missing parts supplied by reference TRBV7-8 and TRBJ1-1, is GAGVSQSPRYKVAKRGQDVALRCDPISGHVSLFWYQQALGQGPEFLTYFQNEAQLDKSGLPSDRFFAERPEGSVSTLKIQRTQQEDSAVYLCASSLAGARATEAFFGQGTRLTVV.

The genes are TRBV6-5 and TRBJ1-1; maybe TRBD1 (6 bases). The CDR3 loop spans 13 amino acids. CDR1 is MNHEY, CDR2 SVGAGI, per germline. Between the trimmed V and J ends, which lost 9 bases and 1 base, there was a span of 12 bases. CDR3 bases: TGTGCCAGTTCACAGGGACCGAACACTGAAGCTTTCTTT. Residues: CASSQGPNTEAFF.

The chain carries TRBV19 and TRBJ1-5; the D is unclear. Trimming cost V 2 bases and J 1 base, with 6 bases left between them. The germline CDR1 and CDR2 sequences are LNHDA and SQIVND (reference sequence). This CDR3 is built from 14 residues. CDR3 sequence reads: CASSISQSNQPQHF. The CDR3 nucleotides are TGTGCCAGTAGTATAAGTCAGAGCAATCAGCCCCAGCATTTT. Drawing the rest from reference TRBV19 and TRBJ1-5, the complete variable domain is DGGITQSPKYLFRKEGQNVTLSCEQNLNHDAMYWYRQDPGQGLRLIYYSQIVNDFQKGDIAEGYSVSREKKESFPLTVTSAQKNPTAFYLCASSISQSNQPQHFGDGTRLSIL.

Regarding this clone: Mismatch with germline at one junction end may stem from a read error. V is TRBV7-7 and J is TRBJ2-5, with D possibly TRBD1 on 6 matching bases. CDR1 SSHAT and CDR2 FNYEAQ come from the germline V gene (reference sequence). The CDR3 runs 15 residues. In DNA, the CDR3 is TGTGCTAGCAGCTTAGTGGGACAAATGCAAGAGACCCAGTACTTC. Its translation: CASSLVGQMQETQYF.